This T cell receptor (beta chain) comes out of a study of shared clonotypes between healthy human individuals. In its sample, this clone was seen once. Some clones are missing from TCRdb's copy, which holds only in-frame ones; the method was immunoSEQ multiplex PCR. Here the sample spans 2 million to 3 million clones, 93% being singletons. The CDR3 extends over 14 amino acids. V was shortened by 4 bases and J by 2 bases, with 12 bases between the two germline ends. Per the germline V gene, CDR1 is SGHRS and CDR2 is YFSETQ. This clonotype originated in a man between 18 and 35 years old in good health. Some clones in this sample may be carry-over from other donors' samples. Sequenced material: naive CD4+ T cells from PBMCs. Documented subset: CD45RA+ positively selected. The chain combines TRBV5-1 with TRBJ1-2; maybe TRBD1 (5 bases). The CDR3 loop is CASSQSQVNYGYTF. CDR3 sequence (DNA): TGCGCCAGCAGCCAATCACAGGTCAACTATGGCTACACCTTC.